A single sample is the source of the 31 T cell receptor beta chains below, sequenced in a study of blood T cell repertoires in COVID-19. Some clones are missing from TCRdb's copy, which holds only in-frame ones; the method was immunoSEQ multiplex PCR. This table has over 60,000 clones, 85% to 90% appearing once. The sample taken for sequencing was peripheral blood. These receptors all stem from an elderly woman with active or convalescent COVID-19.

In this sample, this clone turned up once. The chain has TRBV28 and TRBJ2-4; tentative D call: TRBD2 (6 bases). Germline V gives CDR1 MDHEN, CDR2 SYDVKM. The CDR3 is 15 residues long. Trimming shortened V by 10 bases and J by 3 bases, and 19 bases separated the two germline ends. The CDR3 here is CATNEAVEGKNIQYF. The CDR3 DNA follows: TGTGCCACCAATGAAGCTGTGGAGGGCAAAAACATTCAGTACTTC. Variable domain in full (rest from reference TRBV28 and TRBJ2-4): DVKVTQSSRYLVKRTGEKVFLECVQDMDHENMFWYRQDPGLGLRLIYFSYDVKMKEKGDIPEGYSVSREKKERFSLILESASTNQTSMYLCATNEAVEGKNIQYFGAGTRLSVL.

This clone was seen only a few times. The V call is TRBV10-1, the J call TRBJ2-3; 13 nucleotides line up with TRBD2. The V segment lost 6 bases and the J segment 4 bases; nucleotides outside the gene matches: 1. CDR3 length: 14 amino acids. The germline CDR1 and CDR2 sequences are WNHNN and SYGVQD (reference sequence). The CDR3 sequence is CASSGLAGADTQYF. The CDR3 DNA reads TGCGCCAGCAGCGGACTAGCGGGGGCAGATACGCAGTATTTT.

The chain has TRBV5-4 and TRBJ1-6; D perhaps matches TRBD1 (5 bases). CDR1 is SGHNT, CDR2 YYREEE, per germline (reference sequence). The V end was cut by 4 bases, the J end by 0 bases, with 8 bases between. CDR3 length: 15 amino acids. CDR3 in DNA: TGTGCCAGCAGCACAGGCCCCTCCTATAATTCACCCCTCCACTTT. Translating gives CASSTGPSYNSPLHF.

This clone has just one count. J is TRBJ1-2 and V is TRBV6-5; D might be TRBD1 (5 bases). V lost 5 bases and J 4 bases, leaving 17 bases between the germline ends. This CDR3 comprises 15 residues. Per the germline V gene, CDR1 is MNHEY and CDR2 is SVGAGI. Written as DNA, the CDR3 is TGTGCCAGCAGTCTGACACACCGGCAGGGCTATGGCTACACCTTC. Amino acid sequence: CASSLTHRQGYGYTF.

V is TRBV6-5 and J is TRBJ2-7, with D maybe TRBD2 (5 bases). Per the germline V gene, CDR1 is MNHEY and CDR2 is SVGAGI. The V gene lost 5 bases and the J gene lost 5 bases, with 16 bases spanning the gap. The CDR3 contains 14 residues. CDR3 protein: CASSPRRRGNEQYF. CDR3 sequence (DNA): TGTGCCAGCAGTCCCAGGAGGCGAGGAAACGAGCAGTACTTC.

The chain uses TRBV5-3 and TRBJ1-1; 9 bases agree with TRBD1. TRBV5-3 is flagged as an ORF with uncertain function. Trimming cost V 3 bases and J 9 bases; bases outside gene matches: 9. The CDR3 runs 14 residues. The DNA for the CDR3 is TGTGCCAGAAGCTGGCTAGGGACAGGGATTAAAGCTTTCTTT. Translating gives CARSWLGTGIKAFF.

V usage is TRBV6-2 or TRBV6-3 and J usage is TRBJ1-4; TRBD1 matches 10 bases. Germline CDR1 MNHEY, CDR2 SVGEGT. The CDR3 is 15 residues long. Losses at the gene ends were 4 bases for V and 8 bases for J; bases not matched to a gene: 7. CDR3 in amino acids: CASSLPGQGREKLFF. The CDR3 DNA reads as TGTGCCAGCAGTTTACCGGGACAGGGGCGCGAAAAACTGTTTTTT.

V and J are TRBV5-1 and TRBJ1-2, with D tentatively TRBD1 (6 bases). CDR1 is SGHRS and CDR2 is YFSETQ in the germline V gene. This CDR3 comprises 16 residues. Trimming shortened V by 0 bases and J by 8 bases, and 20 bases separated the two germline ends. CDR3 DNA: TGCGCCAGCAGCTTGGTCTTTCGCCAGGGGACCGAGGGCTACACCTTC. Translation gives CASSLVFRQGTEGYTF. The full variable domain, in which reference TRBV5-1 and TRBJ1-2 provide the parts outside the CDR3, is KAGVTQTPRYLIKTRGQQVTLSCSPISGHRSVSWYQQTPGQGLQFLFEYFSETQRNKGNFPGRFSGRQFSNSRSEMNVSTLELGDSALYLCASSLVFRQGTEGYTFGSGTRLTVV.

The rearrangement joins TRBV24-1 to TRBJ2-1; D might be TRBD1 (5 bases). The germline V gene encodes CDR1 KGHDR and CDR2 SFDVKD. CDR3 length: 13 amino acids. Trimming stripped 8 bases from V and 8 bases from J, with 15 bases between. This CDR3 is CATTKSGLDEQFF. The CDR3 region has the DNA TGTGCCACCACCAAGTCAGGGCTCGATGAGCAGTTCTTC.

The genes are TRBV12-5 and TRBJ1-2, with TRBD1 matching over 8 bases. CDR1 and CDR2 (germline): LGHNT, FRNRAP. The CDR3 consists of 17 residues. J was trimmed by 0 bases and V by 0 bases; bases with no gene match: 6. CDR3 amino acids: CASGLVQGGASNYGYTF. CDR3 in DNA: TGTGCTAGTGGTTTGGTACAGGGGGGGGCCTCTAACTATGGCTACACCTTC.

The chain carries TRBV6-6 and TRBJ1-1, with 10 bases that match TRBD1. The V gene's germline CDR1 is MNHNY and CDR2 SVGAGI (reference sequence). V lost 6 bases, J lost 11 bases, and 9 bases stayed unmatched. The CDR3 sequence is 13 residues long. The DNA for the CDR3 is TGTGCCAGCAGCTTTAGACAGGGGGCGTACGCTTTCTTT. Translation gives CASSFRQGAYAFF.

This chain joins TRBV12-3 or TRBV12-4 and TRBJ1-5; no clear D gene. The CDR3 has 13 amino acids. The germline V and J ends were trimmed by 3 bases and 7 bases, with 10 bases remaining between them. The CDR3 coding sequence is TGTGCCAGCAGTTTTACAGTAAGACAGCCCCAGCATTTT. This sequence encodes CASSFTVRQPQHF.

This rearrangement joins TRBV6-5 to TRBJ1-5; perhaps TRBD1 as D (5 bases). CDR1 MNHEY and CDR2 SVGAGI come from the germline V gene. The CDR3 has 15 residues. V was clipped by 6 bases and J by 0 bases, with 12 bases between them. The CDR3 loop reads CASRPTVYSNQPQHF. The CDR3 DNA reads as TGTGCCAGCAGACCGACAGTTTATAGCAATCAGCCCCAGCATTTT.

The rearrangement joins TRBV3-1 (or the pseudogene TRBV3-2) to TRBJ2-1, with TRBD2 identical over 8 bases. CDR3 size: 15 residues. V was clipped by 4 bases and J by 2 bases; unmatched bases: 4. Per germline, CDR1 LGHDT and CDR2 YNNKEL (reference sequence). CDR3 bases: TGTGCCAGCAGCCCCGCGGGGGGCCCCTACAATGAGCAGTTCTTC. It is translated as CASSPAGGPYNEQFF.

This clone was counted once. V and J are TRBV11-3 and TRBJ2-1; 7 nucleotides line up with TRBD1. This CDR3 contains 15 residues. Trimming took 2 bases from V and 3 from J; bases not matched to a gene: 4. The germline gives CDR1 SGHNT, CDR2 YENEEA. CDR3 coding DNA: TGTGCCAGCAGCTTAACCGGGACAGACTACAATGAGCAGTTCTTC. Its protein is CASSLTGTDYNEQFF.

This chain links TRBV6-4 with TRBJ2-7; D gene unclear. CDR1 and CDR2 (germline): MRHNA, SNTAGT. Between the trimmed V and J ends, which lost 2 bases and 3 bases, there was a span of 5 bases. This CDR3 region has 12 residues. The CDR3 protein is CASSDPNYEQYF. CDR3 sequence (DNA): TGTGCCAGCAGTGACCCAAACTACGAGCAGTACTTC.

The chain links TRBV15 to TRBJ2-1, with TRBD2 matching 9 bases. V shed 3 bases and J 7 bases; nucleotides not matched to a gene: 16. Per the germline V gene, CDR1 is LNHNV and CDR2 is YYDKDF (reference sequence). The CDR3 totals 18 residues. DNA of the CDR3: TGTGCCACCAGCAGGGGGCGGGGGGGCGGCAGAATGGAGAATGAGCAGTTCTTC. It is translated as CATSRGRGGGRMENEQFF.

The J gene is TRBJ2-3, the V gene TRBV29-1; TRBD2 aligns across 10 bases. Trimming cost V 6 bases and J 6 bases; bases outside gene matches: 9. CDR3 length: 14 residues. The V gene's germline CDR1 is SQVTM and CDR2 ANQGSEA. The CDR3 spells CSVESGGAFDTQYF. DNA for the CDR3: TGCAGCGTCGAGAGCGGGGGGGCCTTTGATACGCAGTATTTT.

The CDR3 is CASSLGAGASEEQYF. CDR3 in DNA: TGTGCCAGCAGCTTAGGAGCGGGGGCGTCTGAAGAGCAGTACTTC. The V and J genes are TRBV11-3 and TRBJ2-7; 8 bases line up with TRBD2. V dropped 1 base and J dropped 7; count of bases not matched to a gene: 9. Germline V gene sequence: CDR1 SGHNT, CDR2 YENEEA. The CDR3 spans 15 residues. Full variable domain (missing parts from reference TRBV11-3 and TRBJ2-7): EAGVVQSPRYKIIEKKQPVAFWCNPISGHNTLYWYLQNLGQGPELLIRYENEEAVDDSQLPKDRFSAERLKGVDSTLKIQPAELGDSAVYLCASSLGAGASEEQYFGPGTRLTVT.

The chain has TRBV7-9 and TRBJ2-3, with D perhaps TRBD1 (5 bases). CDR1 is SEHNR, CDR2 FQNEAQ, per germline (reference sequence). Deletions cut 2 bases from V and 1 base from J, with 13 bases between. The CDR3 consists of 16 residues. This CDR3 reads CASSLIRAMGTDTQYF. CDR3 in DNA: TGTGCCAGCAGCTTAATCAGGGCCATGGGCACAGATACGCAGTATTTT.

This clone came up once. The CDR3 region has the DNA TGTGCCAGCAGTTACGACAGGGGTGGGTCACCCCTCCACTTT. Its translation: CASSYDRGGSPLHF. The chain is built from TRBV27 and TRBJ1-6; TRBD1 matches at 8 bases. Germline CDR1 is MNHEY and CDR2 is SMNVEV (reference sequence). V dropped 4 bases and J dropped 10; count of bases not matched to a gene: 6. CDR3 length equals 14 residues.

This clone was seen only once. J is TRBJ2-3 and V is TRBV7-9; a weak D match, TRBD2 (6 bases). The V and J ends lost 5 bases and 2 bases respectively, with 23 bases between them. Germline-derived CDR1 and CDR2 are SEHNR and FQNEAQ (reference sequence). The CDR3 sequence is 18 residues long. CDR3: CASSLMMDSGLNTDTQYF. The CDR3 coding sequence is TGTGCCAGCAGCCTGATGATGGATAGCGGCTTAAACACAGATACGCAGTATTTT.

The chain recombines TRBV10-2 with TRBJ1-1; 10 nucleotides line up with TRBD1. With 6 bases clipped from V and 3 bases from J, the junction kept 7 bases outside the gene matches. The length of the CDR3 is 15 residues. Germline V lookup: CDR1 WSHSY, CDR2 SAAADI. Written as DNA, the CDR3 is TGCGCCAGCAGAGACAGGGGGCGCCGTGACACTGAAGCTTTCTTT. This encodes CASRDRGRRDTEAFF.

The rearrangement uses TRBV12-5 and TRBJ1-6; 8 bases match TRBD1. Looked up from germline, CDR1 is LGHNT and CDR2 is FRNRAP. With V trimmed by 6 bases and J by 0 bases, 16 bases remained unmatched. The CDR3 sequence is 20 residues long. As DNA, the CDR3 is TGTGCTAGTGGCGACCAGGGGGCATTGACAGCGTACTCCTATAATTCACCCCTCCACTTT. Its translation is CASGDQGALTAYSYNSPLHF. Combining the CDR3 with reference TRBV12-5 and TRBJ1-6 gives the whole variable domain DARVTQTPRHKVTEMGQEVTMRCQPILGHNTVFWYRQTMMQGLELLAYFRNRAPLDDSGMPKDRFSAEMPDATLATLKIQPSEPRDSAVYFCASGDQGALTAYSYNSPLHFGNGTRLTVT.

The V and J genes are TRBV25-1 and TRBJ1-2; a weak D match, TRBD1 (5 bases). Germline loops: CDR1 MGHDK, CDR2 SYGVNS. The CDR3 covers 13 residues. Deletions cut 3 bases from V and 4 bases from J, with 9 bases between. CDR3 amino acids: CASSDGGTYGYTF. In DNA, the CDR3 is TGTGCCAGCAGTGACGGGGGAACCTATGGCTACACCTTC.

A remark on this clone: The CDR3 ends on some other residue instead of the conserved phenylalanine or tryptophan, so this is likely a read error. The limits of the CDR3 on the DNA are not certain, so only TCRdb's listed CDR3 is given. The chain carries TRBV21-1 and TRBJ2-7; the DNA was not used to check the table's D call, TRBD1. TRBV21-1 is a recognized pseudogene. The CDR3 contains 13 residues when both ends are counted. The CDR3 sequence is CASSKECRDRVDS.

The chain is built from TRBV18 and TRBJ2-1; 10 bases align to TRBD2. Trimming cost V 2 bases and J 7 bases; bases outside gene matches: 11. From germline, CDR1 is KGHSH and CDR2 LQKENI. CDR3 length: 17 amino acids. The CDR3 nucleotides are TGTGCCAGCTCACCAAGCGGAAGCGGGGGGGGCGTAAATGAGCAGTTCTTC. Its protein product is CASSPSGSGGGVNEQFF.

V usage is TRBV15 and J usage is TRBJ1-2; 9 nucleotides match TRBD1. The CDR3 sequence is 14 residues long. After removal of 1 base from V and 4 bases from J, the junction contained 1 base not matched to a gene. Germline CDR1 reads LNHNV; CDR2 reads YYDKDF (reference sequence). The CDR3 coding sequence is TGTGCCACCAGCAGAGGACAGGGGGGCTATGGCTACACCTTC. This gives the protein CATSRGQGGYGYTF.

The chain employs TRBV15 and TRBJ1-1; no firm D call. This CDR3 comprises 14 residues. In germline, CDR1 is LNHNV, CDR2 YYDKDF (reference sequence). V was clipped by 0 bases and J by 1 base, with 6 bases between them. CDR3 sequence (DNA): TGTGCCACCAGCAGAGATCCGGGGAACACTGAAGCTTTCTTT. It encodes CATSRDPGNTEAFF.

The chain is built from TRBV9 and TRBJ2-5; possibly TRBD1 for D (5 bases). The CDR3 runs to 15 residues. Germline V CDR1 and CDR2: SGDLS, YYNGEE. V was cut by 1 base and J by 5 bases, with 15 bases left in between. This CDR3 reads CASSVKGQVPETQYF. The CDR3 DNA reads as TGTGCCAGCAGCGTAAAGGGGCAGGTCCCCGAGACCCAGTACTTC.

V is TRBV7-2 and J is TRBJ2-7; 8 positions agree with TRBD2. This CDR3 comprises 16 residues. Trimming took 0 bases from V and 3 from J; bases not matched to a gene: 7. Germline loops: CDR1 SGHTA, CDR2 FQGNSA. In DNA, the CDR3 is TGTGCCAGCAGCTTAGCGGCGAGCGGGGGCCACTACGAGCAGTACTTC. It codes for CASSLAASGGHYEQYF.